These 22 T cell receptor beta chains share one sample of origin, sequenced in a study of shared clonotypes between healthy human individuals. Measured with immunoSEQ multiplex PCR; TCRdb has only the in-frame clones, and not every one. The table has about 1 million clones, approximately 72% seen once. Sequencing was carried out using memory CD4+ T cells sorted from blood. Subset described: CD45RA-negative fraction. The source is a young man in good health.

J is TRBJ2-1 and V is TRBV6-5; D tentatively fits TRBD1 or TRBD2 (5 bases each). This CDR3 spans 16 amino acids. Germline V gene data show CDR1 as MNHEY and CDR2 as SVGAGI. Trimming took off 4 bases at V and 0 bases at J, with 13 bases between the two ends. CDR3 sequence reads: CASSFAGTGSYNEQFF. Written as DNA, the CDR3 is TGTGCCAGCAGTTTCGCCGGGACCGGCTCCTACAATGAGCAGTTCTTC.

This chain links TRBV19 with TRBJ2-2; 8 bases line up with TRBD2. The CDR3 loop spans 15 amino acids. V was pared by 7 bases and J by 7 bases, with 11 bases of the junction left unmatched. The germline V gene has CDR1 LNHDA and CDR2 SQIVND (reference sequence). The chain's CDR3 is CASKVVGTSIGELFF. The CDR3 DNA sequence: TGTGCCAGTAAGGTTGTCGGGACTAGTATCGGGGAGCTGTTTTTT.

The chain is built from TRBV27 and TRBJ1-1, with D possibly matching TRBD1 (6 bases). Germline V lookup: CDR1 MNHEY, CDR2 SMNVEV (reference sequence). V lost 3 bases and J lost 1, with 15 bases in between. The CDR3 totals 16 residues. CDR3 in DNA: TGTGCCAGCAGTTTTGGAAGGCCACAGGGGAACACTGAAGCTTTCTTT. This codes for CASSFGRPQGNTEAFF.

This rearrangement joins TRBV27 to TRBJ2-7, with 11 positions matching TRBD1. Germline V CDR1 and CDR2: MNHEY, SMNVEV (reference sequence). CDR3 length: 15 residues. Trimming cost V 5 bases and J 7 bases; bases outside gene matches: 10. CDR3 coding DNA: TGTGCCAGCAGTAGCCTCGGGACAGGGGGTAGGGAGCAGTACTTC. Translating gives CASSSLGTGGREQYF.

The CDR3 sequence: CASSDSGYITDTQYF. CDR3 in DNA: TGTGCCAGCAGTGATTCGGGGTATATCACAGATACGCAGTATTTT. The rearrangement uses TRBV25-1 and TRBJ2-3, with a possible D match to TRBD2 (5 bases). The CDR3 spans 15 residues. V lost 3 bases and J lost 2, with 12 bases in between. CDR1 and CDR2 (germline): MGHDK, SYGVNS.

The chain links TRBV11-2 to TRBJ2-1; D possibly matches TRBD1 or TRBD2 (5 bases each). The ends were cut back, 5 bases at V and 7 bases at J, with 18 bases in the middle. The CDR3 spans 15 residues. Germline V lookup: CDR1 SGHAT, CDR2 FQNNGV. As DNA, the CDR3 is TGTGCCAGCAGCCAGGGACGGGCCCAGTGGAATGAGCAGTTCTTC. Its translation: CASSQGRAQWNEQFF.

This chain joins TRBV30 and TRBJ1-3; no reliable D call. The CDR3 contains 19 residues. Germline V gene lookup returns CDR1 GTSNPN and CDR2 SVGIG (reference sequence). Deletions cut 0 bases from V and 4 bases from J, with 25 bases between. CDR3 sequence: CAWSVRIIERASRGNTIYF. CDR3 nucleotides: TGTGCCTGGAGTGTACGTATTATTGAGAGGGCATCTCGGGGAAACACCATATATTTT.

Details on this clone: One end of the junction varies from germline; a read error may be responsible. V is TRBV7-7 and J is TRBJ2-3; D is possibly TRBD1 (6 bases). The germline CDR1 and CDR2 sequences are SSHAT and FNYEAQ (reference sequence). The CDR3 is 14 residues long. CDR3 in amino acids: CASSLQGTADTQYF. CDR3 nucleotides: TGTGCTAGCAGCCTACAGGGTACCGCAGATACGCAGTATTTT.

The V gene is TRBV19, the J gene TRBJ2-7; D uncertain. This CDR3 has 15 amino acids. V lost 0 bases, J lost 0 bases, and 9 bases lay in between. Germline V gene data show CDR1 as LNHDA and CDR2 as SQIVND (reference sequence). The CDR3 loop is CASSIDSASSYEQYF. The CDR3 DNA is TGTGCCAGTAGTATAGACAGTGCTAGCTCCTACGAGCAGTACTTC.

Concerning this clone itself: A read error may be the cause here, since a much bigger clone is one base away. The chain combines TRBV5-4 with TRBJ2-7; D remains unclear. Germline loops: CDR1 SGHNT, CDR2 YYREEE (reference sequence). The length of the CDR3 is 12 residues. V was cut by 3 bases and J by 0 bases, with 4 bases left in between. The CDR3 spells CASSYSSYEQYF. The CDR3 region has the DNA TGTGCCAGCAGCTACTCCTCCTACGAGCAGTACTTC.

The V and J genes are TRBV11-3 and TRBJ1-1, with a possible D match to TRBD1 (6 bases). The CDR3 loop spans 14 amino acids. CDR1 is SGHNT, CDR2 YENEEA, per germline. Trimming removed 5 bases at V and 10 bases at J, with 20 bases between. The CDR3 sequence is CASSPRRQDKVAFF. The CDR3, as DNA: TGTGCCAGCAGCCCGCGCCGACAGGACAAAGTAGCTTTCTTT.

This clone turned up a few times. The chain is built from TRBV5-1 and TRBJ2-5, with 15 bases fitting TRBD2. The CDR3 sequence is 16 residues long. Germline CDR1 reads SGHRS; CDR2 reads YFSETQ. V trimming: 2 bases; J trimming: 9 bases; junction bases outside the gene matches: 8. The CDR3 DNA follows: TGCGCCAGCAGCTTACTCGGACTAGCGGGAGGGTCGGCCCAGTACTTC. Encoded protein: CASSLLGLAGGSAQYF.

This clone occurred a few times. The chain couples TRBV5-6 to TRBJ1-5; a weak D match, TRBD1 (6 bases). The CDR3 is 16 residues long. V dropped 3 bases and J dropped 1 base, with 14 bases sitting between them. Germline CDR1 is SGHDT and CDR2 is YYEEEE. CDR3 sequence: CASSSQGLLSNQPQHF. CDR3 DNA: TGTGCCAGCAGCTCCCAGGGGCTGCTAAGCAATCAGCCCCAGCATTTT.

The chain employs TRBV10-3 and TRBJ2-3; D is perhaps TRBD1 (7 bases). Germline values: CDR1 ENHRY, CDR2 SYGVKD. This CDR3 is built from 17 residues. Trimming cost V 2 bases and J 1 base, with 16 bases left between them. DNA of the CDR3: TGTGCCATCAGTGAGCCCGTAGGAGGGGGCGGCACAGATACGCAGTATTTT. Protein: CAISEPVGGGGTDTQYF.

Only one count was recorded for this clone. The V gene is TRBV28, the J gene TRBJ1-2; TRBD1 agrees at 8 bases. The CDR3 is made up of 15 amino acids. The V gene end was trimmed by 4 bases and the J gene end by 7 bases; junction bases not matched to a gene: 11. Germline V gives CDR1 MDHEN, CDR2 SYDVKM. CDR3 sequence (DNA): TGTGCCAGCAGTTCTCCGGGACAGGTGGATTTTGGCTACACCTTC. It is translated as CASSSPGQVDFGYTF.

The CDR3 loop is CASSSTGTGVVTKNIQYF. CDR3 nucleotide sequence: TGTGCCAGCAGCTCAACCGGGACAGGGGTAGTAACCAAAAACATTCAGTACTTC. This chain joins TRBV11-2 and TRBJ2-4, with 10 nucleotides matching TRBD1. CDR1 is SGHAT and CDR2 is FQNNGV in the germline V gene. Trimming removed 4 bases from V and 2 bases from J; junction bases left unmatched: 11. The CDR3 has 18 amino acids.

In this sample, this clone turned up once. The chain combines TRBV25-1 with TRBJ1-4, with 9 positions matching TRBD1. Looked up from germline, CDR1 is MGHDK and CDR2 is SYGVNS. J gave up 6 bases and V 5 bases, and 4 bases lay outside the gene matches. The CDR3 totals 14 residues. CDR3 in amino acids: CASSYRGLDEKLFF. CDR3 nucleotide sequence: TGTGCCAGCAGTTACAGGGGGCTGGATGAAAAACTGTTTTTT. The full variable domain, completed using reference TRBV25-1 and TRBJ1-4, is EADIYQTPRYLVIGTGKKITLECSQTMGHDKMYWYQQDPGMELHLIHYSYGVNSTEKGDLSSESTVSRIRTEHFPLTLESARPSHTSQYLCASSYRGLDEKLFFGSGTQLSVL.

The chain uses TRBV7-6 and TRBJ2-3, with D perhaps matching TRBD2 (6 bases). V shed 0 bases and J shed 1 base, with 14 bases lying between them. The germline V gene encodes CDR1 SGHVS and CDR2 FNYEAQ. There are 17 residues in the CDR3. For the CDR3, the DNA is TGTGCCAGCAGCTTAGCGTATCTAGCGACAGGCACAGATACGCAGTATTTT. Its protein is CASSLAYLATGTDTQYF.

J is TRBJ2-1 and V is TRBV27, with D possibly being TRBD2 (5 bases). The germline V and J ends were trimmed by 2 bases and 4 bases, with 15 bases remaining between them. The CDR3 loop spans 16 amino acids. Germline V lookup: CDR1 MNHEY, CDR2 SMNVEV (reference sequence). CDR3 in amino acids: CASSLIRTRGYNEQFF. CDR3 nucleotides: TGTGCCAGCAGTTTAATCCGTACTAGAGGGTACAATGAGCAGTTCTTC.

The chain links TRBV7-2 to TRBJ2-1; D is undetermined. The CDR3 contains 13 residues. The V gene's germline CDR1 is SGHTA and CDR2 FQGNSA. V was pared by 3 bases and J by 5 bases, with 8 bases between. CDR3 amino acids: CASSFVANNEQFF. The CDR3 DNA is TGTGCCAGCAGCTTCGTCGCAAACAATGAGCAGTTCTTC.

This sequence joins TRBV6-5 and TRBJ1-2; tentatively, D is TRBD1 (6 bases). Per germline, CDR1 MNHEY and CDR2 SVGAGI. V was pared by 8 bases and J by 4 bases, with 14 bases between. This CDR3 region has 13 residues. CDR3 protein: CASRGGGGYGYTF. In DNA form, the CDR3 reads TGTGCCAGCCGGGGAGGGGGAGGCTATGGCTACACCTTC.

The V gene is TRBV7-8, the J gene TRBJ2-5; 10 positions match TRBD2. The CDR3 has 17 amino acids. Trimming cost V 2 bases and J 2 bases; bases outside gene matches: 8. Looked up from germline, CDR1 is SGHVS and CDR2 is FQNEAQ. This CDR3 is CASSLKTSGIKQETQYF. CDR3 bases: TGTGCCAGCAGCTTAAAAACTAGCGGGATTAAACAAGAGACCCAGTACTTC.